Below, 15 T cell receptor beta chains from the same sample are listed, as sequenced in a study of chemoradiotherapy in HPV16-positive cancers. Generated by immunoSEQ multiplex PCR, the TCRdb table keeps only in-frame clones and is missing some. Here the sample spans about 6,200 clones, around 83% being singletons. The sample was tumor tissue, taken from a patient who underwent chemoradiotherapy. These receptor sequences come from a human donor with HPV-associated anogenital cancer.

The rearrangement joins TRBV20-1 to TRBJ1-2, with D tentatively TRBD1 (5 bases). Between the trimmed V and J ends, which lost 4 bases and 3 bases, there was a span of 6 bases. This CDR3 is built from 11 residues. CDR1 and CDR2 from the germline V gene are DFQATT and SNEGSKA (reference sequence). CDR3 sequence: CSATGDYGYTF. The CDR3 DNA reads as TGCAGTGCTACGGGGGACTATGGCTACACCTTC.

In this sample, this clone turned up a few times. The genes are TRBV2 and TRBJ1-2; 7 bases align to TRBD1. The trim removed 6 bases at V and 3 bases at J, leaving 4 bases unmatched. The CDR3 covers 13 residues. Germline V gene sequence: CDR1 SNHLY, CDR2 FYNNEI. The CDR3: CASRQDRDYGYTF. The CDR3 nucleotides are TGTGCCAGCAGGCAAGACAGGGACTATGGCTACACCTTC.

The chain links TRBV6-1 to TRBJ2-3; D might be TRBD1 (6 bases). In germline, CDR1 is MNHNS, CDR2 SASEGT. CDR3 length equals 15 residues. V shed 4 bases and J shed 6 bases, with 17 bases lying between them. The CDR3 here is CASSGRTAGADTQYF. CDR3 nucleotide sequence: TGTGCCAGCAGTGGGCGGACAGCCGGGGCTGATACGCAGTATTTT.

V usage is TRBV30 and J usage is TRBJ1-5; TRBD1 matches 11 bases. Germline assignment: CDR1 GTSNPN and CDR2 SVGIG (reference sequence). V shed 1 base, J shed 7 bases, and the junction held 9 bases outside the gene matches. The CDR3 extends over 16 amino acids. CDR3 loop: CAWSEEGQGAWQPQHF. The CDR3 DNA is TGTGCCTGGAGTGAAGAAGGACAGGGGGCTTGGCAGCCCCAGCATTTT.

The rearrangement joins TRBV2 to TRBJ1-5; TRBD1 aligns across 9 bases. Trimming took 5 bases from V and 4 from J; bases not matched to a gene: 6. This CDR3 comprises 15 residues. Germline V gene sequence: CDR1 SNHLY, CDR2 FYNNEI. CDR3 region: CASSQQGARNQPQHF. CDR3 sequence (DNA): TGTGCCAGCAGTCAACAGGGGGCGCGGAATCAGCCCCAGCATTTT.

This chain links TRBV4-1 with TRBJ1-1; a possible D gene is TRBD1 (6 bases). The CDR3 totals 13 residues. The V gene lost 0 bases and the J gene lost 4 bases, with 6 bases spanning the gap. Germline lookup yields CDR1 MGHRA and CDR2 YSYEKL. CDR3 DNA: TGCGCCAGCAGCCAAGAAGGGGGCACTGAAGCTTTCTTT. Translated, it gives CASSQEGGTEAFF.

This chain connects TRBV2 to TRBJ2-1; the match to TRBD1 covers 7 bases. Germline values: CDR1 SNHLY, CDR2 FYNNEI. The CDR3 is made up of 14 amino acids. The trim removed 5 bases at V and 9 bases at J, leaving 10 bases unmatched. CDR3 DNA: TGTGCCAGCAGTAAGACAGGGTTGCGTGCTGAGCAGTTCTTC. It yields the protein CASSKTGLRAEQFF.

The chain uses TRBV27 and TRBJ2-3, with D maybe TRBD2 (7 bases). Trimming pared 4 bases from V and 2 bases from J, leaving 10 bases between. This CDR3 region has 14 residues. Germline lookup yields CDR1 MNHEY and CDR2 SMNVEV (reference sequence). DNA of the CDR3: TGTGCCAGCAGTTGGGGGGGCACCACAGATACGCAGTATTTT. The encoded protein is CASSWGGTTDTQYF.

This chain joins TRBV29-1 and TRBJ2-7, with D perhaps matching TRBD1 or TRBD2 (5 bases each). Germline CDR1 is SQVTM and CDR2 is ANQGSEA. The V end lost 1 base, the J end lost 1 base, and 14 bases lay between the germline ends. The CDR3 covers 15 residues. The CDR3 sequence: CSVEAAGAGSYEQYF. DNA for the CDR3: TGCAGCGTTGAAGCTGCCGGGGCAGGGTCCTACGAGCAGTACTTC.

The chain is built from TRBV11-2 and TRBJ2-5; 9 nucleotides match TRBD1. V dropped 3 bases and J dropped 5; count of bases not matched to a gene: 13. The CDR3 loop spans 17 amino acids. The germline CDR1 and CDR2 sequences are SGHAT and FQNNGV. The CDR3 protein is CASSLRTGTGNVETQYF. CDR3 nucleotide sequence: TGTGCCAGCAGCTTGAGAACCGGGACAGGGAACGTGGAGACCCAGTACTTC.

The chain employs TRBV11-2 and TRBJ2-5, with 10 bases fitting TRBD2. The germline V gene encodes CDR1 SGHAT and CDR2 FQNNGV. CDR3 length: 17 residues. V dropped 0 bases and J dropped 5; count of bases not matched to a gene: 9. CDR3 DNA: TGTGCCAGCAGCTTAGAGCCTAGCGGGGGCATTGGGGAGACCCAGTACTTC. This translates into CASSLEPSGGIGETQYF.

This clone was picked up one time. This chain joins TRBV30 and TRBJ1-5; TRBD1 might be the D (5 bases). V was trimmed by 4 bases and J by 0 bases, leaving 13 bases between them. Germline values: CDR1 GTSNPN, CDR2 SVGIG (reference sequence). There are 15 residues in the CDR3. The CDR3, as DNA: TGTGCCTGGACGCGGGGGGATTATAGCAATCAGCCCCAGCATTTT. As protein: CAWTRGDYSNQPQHF.

This clone has just one count. The rearrangement uses TRBV6-4 and TRBJ2-7; unclear D gene. The V end was cut by 9 bases, the J end by 1 base, with 13 bases between. The V gene's germline CDR1 is MRHNA and CDR2 SNTAGT. The CDR3 is made up of 13 amino acids. The CDR3 DNA reads TGTGCCAGAGCACGGGCCCTATCCTACGAGCAGTACTTC. Translating it yields CARARALSYEQYF.

V and J are TRBV19 and TRBJ1-6, with D perhaps matching TRBD1 (6 bases). V shed 8 bases and J shed 7 bases, with 9 bases lying between them. CDR1 and CDR2 (germline): LNHDA, SQIVND (reference sequence). CDR3 length equals 12 residues. The CDR3 DNA reads as TGTGCCAGTGGGGGCCAAAATTCACCCCTCCACTTT. It codes for CASGGQNSPLHF.

This chain joins TRBV15 and TRBJ2-1; TRBD2 might be the D (6 bases). V was pared by 1 base and J by 5 bases, with 9 bases between. Germline CDR1 and CDR2: LNHNV and YYDKDF (reference sequence). The CDR3 extends over 14 amino acids. CDR3: CATSRGGNNNEQFF. In DNA, the CDR3 is TGTGCCACCAGCAGAGGCGGGAATAACAATGAGCAGTTCTTC.